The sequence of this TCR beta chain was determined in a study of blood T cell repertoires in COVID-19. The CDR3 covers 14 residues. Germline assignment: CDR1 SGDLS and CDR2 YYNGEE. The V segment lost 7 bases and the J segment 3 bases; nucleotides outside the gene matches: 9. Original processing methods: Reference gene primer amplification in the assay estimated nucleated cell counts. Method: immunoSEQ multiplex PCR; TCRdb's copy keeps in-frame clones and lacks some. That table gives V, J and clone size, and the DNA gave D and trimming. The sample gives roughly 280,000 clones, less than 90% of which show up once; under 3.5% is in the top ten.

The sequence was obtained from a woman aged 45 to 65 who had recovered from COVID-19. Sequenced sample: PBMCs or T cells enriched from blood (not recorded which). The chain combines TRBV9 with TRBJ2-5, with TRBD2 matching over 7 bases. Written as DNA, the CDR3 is TGTGCCAGCGGTCGCGGGAGTTGGGAAGAGACCCAGTACTTC. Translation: CASGRGSWEETQYF.